Below are 18 T cell receptor beta chains sequenced from a single sample in a study of vaccination effects on CD4 cells after COVID-19. For these TCRs, the target antigens are not known. Expansion of antigen-specific CD4+ T cells with viral peptide pools was carried out by the ViraFEST assay before sequencing. Cultured cells yielded isolated CD4+ T cells after 10 days. Prior SARS-CoV-2 infection was absent in the vaccine recipients, as shown by negative nucleocapsid antibodies. The protocol was immunoSEQ multiplex PCR, while the TCRdb copy is restricted to in-frame clones and leaves out a portion. Of about 73,000 clones detected, about four fifths appear once; the ten largest clones hold about 2.9%. The sample here was CD4+ T cells from PBMCs cultured with HCoV-NL63 spike peptides, taken before COVID-19 vaccination. The receptors were sampled from a human donor who received a COVID-19 vaccine.

This clone has just a few counts. The rearrangement uses TRBV7-2 and TRBJ2-7; D may be TRBD1 (6 bases). Germline CDR1 reads SGHTA; CDR2 reads FQGNSA. The CDR3 is made up of 15 amino acids. V lost 5 bases, J lost 6 bases, and 20 bases lay in between. Written as DNA, the CDR3 is TGTGCCAGCAGCATCTCCGGGACAACTGAGGGCGAGCAGTACGTC. This encodes CASSISGTTEGEQYV.

This chain links TRBV7-9 with TRBJ2-1; the match to TRBD2 covers 12 bases. The V gene end was trimmed by 5 bases and the J gene end by 10 bases; junction bases not matched to a gene: 21. This CDR3 contains 19 residues. Germline V gene sequence: CDR1 SEHNR, CDR2 FQNEAQ (reference sequence). The CDR3 reads CASSVDYSGTSGSFREQFF. Here the CDR3 DNA reads TGTGCCAGCAGCGTAGACTACTCCGGGACTAGCGGGTCTTTTCGGGAGCAGTTCTTC.

This clone has more than one count but fewer than ten. The V and J genes are TRBV19 and TRBJ1-1, with D possibly being TRBD1 (5 bases). CDR1 and CDR2 (germline): LNHDA, SQIVND (reference sequence). V was cut by 5 bases and J by 0 bases, with 10 bases left in between. The CDR3 consists of 14 residues. CDR3 nucleotides: TGTGCCAGTAGTCCCAGGGACCTGAACACTGAAGCTTTCTTT. It specifies CASSPRDLNTEAFF. Full variable domain (outside the CDR3, taken from reference TRBV19 and TRBJ1-1): DGGITQSPKYLFRKEGQNVTLSCEQNLNHDAMYWYRQDPGQGLRLIYYSQIVNDFQKGDIAEGYSVSREKKESFPLTVTSAQKNPTAFYLCASSPRDLNTEAFFGQGTRLTVV.

The chain combines TRBV12-5 with TRBJ1-1, with D uncertain. The CDR3 loop spans 13 amino acids. The germline gives CDR1 LGHNT, CDR2 FRNRAP. V was trimmed by 3 bases and J by 3 bases, leaving 8 bases between them. This CDR3 reads CASGLRRDTEAFF. CDR3 sequence (DNA): TGTGCTAGTGGTTTAAGAAGGGACACTGAAGCTTTCTTT.

The chain employs TRBV2 and TRBJ1-5, with 11 bases fitting TRBD1. The V and J ends lost 6 bases and 1 base, in that order; junction bases with no gene match: 5. The CDR3 is 16 amino acids. Germline CDR1 and CDR2: SNHLY and FYNNEI. CDR3: CASRGTGGGSNQPQHF. The CDR3 DNA sequence: TGTGCCAGCAGGGGGACAGGGGGAGGGAGCAATCAGCCCCAGCATTTT.

The genes are TRBV6-5 and TRBJ1-3, with 7 bases fitting TRBD1. In germline, CDR1 is MNHEY, CDR2 SVGAGI. This CDR3 is 15 amino acids long. The J segment lost 0 bases and the V segment lost 7 bases, leaving 6 bases of the junction unmatched. CDR3 nucleotide sequence: TGTGCCAGCACCCGATGGGACAGCTCTGGAAACACCATATATTTT. It translates to CASTRWDSSGNTIYF.

This chain uses TRBV6-5 with TRBJ2-4, with 7 bases matching TRBD1. This CDR3 is 13 amino acids long. Germline CDR1 reads MNHEY; CDR2 reads SVGAGI. Losses at the gene ends were 2 bases for V and 8 bases for J; bases not matched to a gene: 3. Here the CDR3 DNA reads TGTGCCAGCAGTTACCGGACAGGAGACATTCAGTACTTC. Its translation: CASSYRTGDIQYF.

The V call is TRBV27, the J call TRBJ2-3; 13 positions match TRBD2. Germline assignment: CDR1 MNHEY and CDR2 SMNVEV (reference sequence). V lost 3 bases to trimming and J lost 1 base; unmatched junction nucleotides: 7. CDR3 length equals 18 residues. The DNA for the CDR3 is TGTGCCAGCAGTTTTGATACCGGGACTAGCGGGGGCACAGATACGCAGTATTTT. Encoded protein: CASSFDTGTSGGTDTQYF.

V usage is TRBV19 and J usage is TRBJ2-3, with 9 nucleotides matching TRBD2. CDR1 is LNHDA, CDR2 SQIVND, per germline (reference sequence). V lost 3 bases to trimming and J lost 9 bases; unmatched junction nucleotides: 10. This CDR3 region has 15 residues. CDR3 coding DNA: TGTGCCAGTAGTATTTCTAGCGGGGCGAAAGGGACGCAGTATTTT. Protein product: CASSISSGAKGTQYF.

The chain is built from TRBV7-3 and TRBJ2-3, with 8 bases that match TRBD1. With 2 bases clipped from V and 4 bases from J, the junction kept 5 bases outside the gene matches. Germline V lookup: CDR1 SGHTA, CDR2 FQGTGA. The CDR3 covers 15 residues. For the CDR3, the DNA is TGTGCCAGCAGCTTAGGACAGGGTGGGTCAGATACGCAGTATTTT. Translated, it gives CASSLGQGGSDTQYF.

This rearrangement joins TRBV15 to TRBJ1-5; D call uncertain. CDR3 length equals 14 residues. Between the trimmed V and J ends, which lost 5 bases and 3 bases, there was a span of 11 bases. Germline lookup yields CDR1 LNHNV and CDR2 YYDKDF (reference sequence). The CDR3 protein is CATSWTEINQPQHF. In DNA, the CDR3 is TGTGCCACCAGCTGGACCGAAATCAATCAGCCCCAGCATTTT. Filled out from reference TRBV15 and TRBJ1-5, the complete variable domain reads DAMVIQNPRYQVTQFGKPVTLSCSQTLNHNVMYWYQQKSSQAPKLLFHYYDKDFNNEADTPDNFQSRRPNTSFCFLDIRSPGLGDTAMYLCATSWTEINQPQHFGDGTRLSIL.

This rearrangement joins TRBV5-4 to TRBJ1-2, with unresolved D. The CDR3 runs to 13 residues. V shed 9 bases and J shed 8 bases, with 20 bases lying between them. CDR1 and CDR2 from the germline V gene are SGHNT and YYREEE (reference sequence). The CDR3 spells CATGGEVRRGYTF. CDR3 bases: TGTGCCACCGGTGGGGAGGTACGTCGCGGCTACACCTTC.

This clone was recorded a few times. This chain connects TRBV4-3 to TRBJ2-6; D gene ambiguous. With 0 bases removed from V and 0 bases from J, the gap between germline ends came to 6 bases. The CDR3 runs to 16 residues. Germline V gene sequence: CDR1 LGHNA, CDR2 YSLEER. DNA of the CDR3: TGCGCCAGCAGCCAAGATTACGTCTCTGGGGCCAACGTCCTGACTTTC. This codes for CASSQDYVSGANVLTF.

The chain couples TRBV4-1 to TRBJ2-7; a possible D gene is TRBD1 (6 bases). V was trimmed by 3 bases and J by 3 bases, leaving 12 bases between them. The CDR3 consists of 14 residues. Germline CDR1 reads MGHRA; CDR2 reads YSYEKL. CDR3 region: CASSHTTGYYEQYV. The DNA of the CDR3 is TGCGCCAGCAGCCACACGACAGGATACTACGAGCAGTACGTC.

The V and J genes are TRBV14 and TRBJ1-2, with 7 bases aligning to TRBD1. Germline lookup yields CDR1 SGHDN and CDR2 FVKESK. The CDR3 runs to 15 residues. Trimming removed 4 bases from V and 2 bases from J; junction bases left unmatched: 7. DNA of the CDR3: TGTGCCAGCAGCCGCCAGACAGGGAAAAACTATGGCTACACCTTC. Encoded protein: CASSRQTGKNYGYTF.

V is TRBV3-1 (or the pseudogene TRBV3-2) and J is TRBJ2-1; maybe TRBD1 (6 bases). The CDR3 spans 13 residues. Trimming took 5 bases from V and 4 from J, leaving 9 bases between them. Germline loops: CDR1 LGHDT, CDR2 YNNKEL (reference sequence). CDR3 sequence (DNA): TGTGCCAGCAGCTATGGACAGTACAATGAGCAGTTCTTC. Translated, it gives CASSYGQYNEQFF.

The chain couples TRBV7-2 to TRBJ1-2, with 8 bases identical to TRBD1. CDR1 and CDR2 from the germline V gene are SGHTA and FQGNSA. The trim removed 3 bases at V and 6 bases at J, leaving 9 bases unmatched. This CDR3 is built from 15 residues. The CDR3 region has the DNA TGTGCCAGCAGCTTGCGGCTTGCGACAGGGGATGGCTACACCTTC. Translated: CASSLRLATGDGYTF.

The genes are TRBV9 and TRBJ2-5; 10 bases align to TRBD2. The germline gives CDR1 SGDLS, CDR2 YYNGEE. V shed 0 bases and J 2 bases; nucleotides not matched to a gene: 7. CDR3 length: 17 amino acids. The chain's CDR3 is CASSVGASGGLQETQYF. Written as DNA, the CDR3 is TGTGCCAGCAGCGTAGGGGCTAGCGGGGGCCTTCAAGAGACCCAGTACTTC.